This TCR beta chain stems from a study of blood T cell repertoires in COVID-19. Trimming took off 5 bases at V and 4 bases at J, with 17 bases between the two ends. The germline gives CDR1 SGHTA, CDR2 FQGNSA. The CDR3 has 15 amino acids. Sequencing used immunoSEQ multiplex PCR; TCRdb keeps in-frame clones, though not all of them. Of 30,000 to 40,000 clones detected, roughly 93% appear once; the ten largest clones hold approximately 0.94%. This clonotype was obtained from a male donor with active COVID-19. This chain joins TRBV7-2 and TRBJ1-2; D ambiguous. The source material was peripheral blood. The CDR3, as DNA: TGTGCCAGCAGCGGACTTAGGACCGGACTCTATGGCTACACCTTC. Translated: CASSGLRTGLYGYTF.